This T cell receptor (beta chain) was found in a study of metastatic and nonmetastatic thyroid tumors. TCRdb re-clonotyped the PCR reads via MiXCR. The sample lists some 30,000 clones, around 7.4% occurring once. This clone was counted at least ten times. The CDR3 totals 15 residues. The V gene's germline CDR1 is KGHSH and CDR2 LQKENI. The ends lost 1 base at V and 3 bases at J; junction bases unmatched: 2. Every patient underwent thyroid surgery untreated. Sequenced sample: blood. The TCR originated in a female donor with papillary thyroid cancer or a benign thyroid nodule (not recorded which). Some clones in this sample may be carry-over from other donors' samples. The chain couples TRBV18 to TRBJ1-4; TRBD1 agrees at 7 bases. For the CDR3, the DNA is TGTGCCAGCTCACCACAACAGGGGCCTAATGAAAAACTGTTTTTT. This encodes CASSPQQGPNEKLFF.